Presented here are 22 T cell receptor beta chains from one specimen sequenced in a study of shared clonotypes between healthy human individuals (TCRdb year 2020). For the CD8 naive samples, CD45RO-negative cells were positively selected for CCR7, yielding a CD45RA+CCR7+ population from which TemRA cells were excluded. The library was produced with the immunoSEQ multiplex PCR assay. This immuneACCESS table, as held by TCRdb, lists in-frame sequences with V and J called but not all clones. Of the missing ones, under half trace to an unresolved V gene in checked studies; the others have no known cause. Recorded for this sample are nearly 2 million clones; about 95% of them occurred a single time. Under 1.5% of the sample is taken by the ten largest. The sequenced sample was naive CD8+ T cells sorted from blood. The sample's cell subset or site label, in plain terms: CD45RA+CCR7+. The receptors derive from a man aged 18 to 30 in good health.

This chain joins TRBV4-1 and TRBJ2-3, with 11 bases that match TRBD2. There are 19 residues in the CDR3. Germline V gene sequence: CDR1 MGHRA, CDR2 YSYEKL. V gave up 4 bases and J gave up 2 bases; unmatched junction bases: 14. CDR3 nucleotide sequence: TGCGCCAGCAGCCCCGCATCCCGACTAGCGGGGACCCCCACAGATACGCAGTATTTT. Translation gives CASSPASRLAGTPTDTQYF.

This chain uses TRBV25-1 with TRBJ2-5; no clear D gene. Germline V lookup: CDR1 MGHDK, CDR2 SYGVNS. V lost 6 bases and J lost 0, with 11 bases in between. The CDR3 contains 14 residues. The CDR3 DNA sequence: TGTGCCAGCAGACACGATGCCCACCAAGAGACCCAGTACTTC. It is translated as CASRHDAHQETQYF.

V gene TRBV11-2 combines with J gene TRBJ2-5; D perhaps matches TRBD2 (5 bases). V lost 1 base, J lost 4 bases, and 13 bases lay in between. The CDR3 spans 15 residues. CDR1 is SGHAT and CDR2 is FQNNGV in the germline V gene. The CDR3 sequence: CASSLGSGIVETQYF. The CDR3 nucleotides are TGTGCCAGCAGCTTAGGATCGGGGATAGTAGAGACCCAGTACTTC.

CDR3 sequence: CASSFLADSYSYNEQFF. The DNA of the CDR3 is TGTGCCAGCAGCTTCCTAGCGGACTCGTACTCCTACAATGAGCAGTTCTTC. The J gene is TRBJ2-1, the V gene TRBV7-6, with 7 bases lining up with TRBD2. The CDR3 spans 17 residues. Looked up from germline, CDR1 is SGHVS and CDR2 is FNYEAQ. Trimming removed 3 bases from V and 0 bases from J; junction bases left unmatched: 8.

This chain joins TRBV5-1 and TRBJ1-1, with TRBD1 as a possible D gene (5 bases). Trimming stripped 0 bases from V and 6 bases from J, with 15 bases between. This CDR3 region has 15 residues. Germline assignment: CDR1 SGHRS and CDR2 YFSETQ. The CDR3 loop reads CASSLGGRSPAEAFF. The CDR3 nucleotides are TGCGCCAGCAGCTTGGGGGGACGCTCCCCCGCTGAAGCTTTCTTT.

The gene calls are TRBV7-9 and TRBJ2-2; D may be TRBD1 (5 bases). Trimming took off 3 bases at V and 6 bases at J, with 23 bases between the two ends. The CDR3 runs to 18 residues. CDR1 is SEHNR, CDR2 FQNEAQ, per germline (reference sequence). The CDR3 spells CASSFFQGPVLESGELFF. In nucleotides, the CDR3 is TGTGCCAGCAGCTTCTTCCAGGGCCCCGTCCTTGAGTCCGGGGAGCTGTTTTTT.

As for this clone: The germline gene is not matched at one end of the junction; a read error may be the cause. V usage is TRBV7-7 and J usage is TRBJ2-1; no definite D call. The CDR3 runs 15 residues. Germline V gene sequence: CDR1 SSHAT, CDR2 FNYEAQ (reference sequence). CDR3 nucleotide sequence: TGTGCTAGCAGCTTAGAAACGGACCCTAACAATGAGCAGTTCTTC. This encodes CASSLETDPNNEQFF.

The genes are TRBV4-1 and TRBJ2-7; 8 bases agree with TRBD1. This CDR3 region has 15 residues. Germline V gene sequence: CDR1 MGHRA, CDR2 YSYEKL. J gave up 3 bases and V 0 bases, and 4 bases lay outside the gene matches. This chain's CDR3 is CASSQEGQVYYEQYF. For the CDR3, the DNA is TGCGCCAGCAGCCAAGAGGGACAGGTTTACTACGAGCAGTACTTC.

This chain connects TRBV28 to TRBJ1-2, with D possibly TRBD1 on 5 matching bases. Trimming stripped 4 bases from V and 4 bases from J, with 28 bases between. CDR1 is MDHEN, CDR2 SYDVKM, per germline. This CDR3 is 19 amino acids long. The CDR3 sequence: CASSYSTKDTDSDPYGYTF. The CDR3 DNA follows: TGTGCCAGCAGTTACTCAACTAAAGACACCGACAGCGATCCCTATGGCTACACCTTC.

The chain joins TRBV7-9 to TRBJ1-4, with 10 bases fitting TRBD1. Germline CDR1 SEHNR, CDR2 FQNEAQ (reference sequence). CDR3 length equals 18 residues. The junction had 4 bases not matched to a gene; V was cut back by 0 bases and J by 0 bases. The CDR3 reads CASSLAFGQGATNEKLFF. The CDR3 coding sequence is TGTGCCAGCAGCTTAGCATTTGGACAGGGGGCAACTAATGAAAAACTGTTTTTT. Filled out from reference TRBV7-9 and TRBJ1-4, the complete variable domain reads DTGVSQNPRHKITKRGQNVTFRCDPISEHNRLYWYRQTLGQGPEFLTYFQNEAQLEKSRLLSDRFSAERPKGSFSTLEIQRTEQGDSAMYLCASSLAFGQGATNEKLFFGSGTQLSVL.

The chain joins TRBV7-9 to TRBJ2-7; perhaps D is TRBD1 or TRBD2 (5 bases each). The germline V gene encodes CDR1 SEHNR and CDR2 FQNEAQ (reference sequence). V lost 0 bases and J lost 5, with 14 bases in between. The length of the CDR3 is 15 residues. CDR3 sequence reads: CASSLAFGQGDEQYF. The CDR3 nucleotides read TGTGCCAGCAGCTTAGCGTTCGGGCAGGGAGACGAGCAGTACTTC.

As to this clone: This sample also contains other DNA sequences that code for the same CDR3. This rearrangement joins TRBV6-5 to TRBJ2-2; D possibly matches TRBD1 or TRBD2 (5 bases each). V dropped 2 bases and J dropped 1 base, with 8 bases sitting between them. This CDR3 comprises 15 residues. The germline gives CDR1 MNHEY, CDR2 SVGAGI. In DNA form, the CDR3 reads TGTGCCAGCAGTTACCGGGACGGGAACACCGGGGAGCTGTTTTTT. Amino acids: CASSYRDGNTGELFF.

The V and J genes are TRBV11-3 and TRBJ2-2, with 11 bases fitting TRBD2. This CDR3 has 15 residues. Germline V gene sequence: CDR1 SGHNT, CDR2 YENEEA. Trimming at V came to 5 bases and at J to 7 bases, leaving 6 bases not matched to a gene. CDR3 loop: CASSLSGGALGELFF. Here the CDR3 DNA reads TGTGCCAGCAGCCTTAGCGGGGGGGCCCTCGGGGAGCTGTTTTTT.

The rearrangement links TRBV27 to TRBJ1-3, with D maybe TRBD1 (6 bases). V lost 2 bases to trimming and J lost 2 bases, with 16 bases between them. Germline CDR1 MNHEY, CDR2 SMNVEV (reference sequence). This CDR3 comprises 17 residues. Here the CDR3 DNA reads TGTGCCAGCAGTTTACTCCCCACGACAGGTGCTGGAAACACCATATATTTT. Translation: CASSLLPTTGAGNTIYF.

The chain has TRBV6-1 and TRBJ2-2, with a tentative D call TRBD1 (6 bases). CDR3 length: 11 amino acids. Per germline, CDR1 MNHNS and CDR2 SASEGT. V gave up 7 bases and J gave up 8 bases, with 8 bases separating them. The CDR3 loop is CASKDRGELFF. The CDR3, as DNA: TGTGCCAGCAAAGACAGGGGGGAGCTGTTTTTT.

This chain connects TRBV5-5 to TRBJ2-5; 9 nucleotides line up with TRBD1. Germline V gene sequence: CDR1 SGHKS, CDR2 YYEKEE (reference sequence). This CDR3 contains 16 residues. Trimming at V came to 4 bases and at J to 5 bases, leaving 12 bases not matched to a gene. CDR3 region: CASSQRQGGPLETQYF. CDR3 coding DNA: TGTGCCAGCAGCCAACGACAGGGGGGTCCCTTGGAGACCCAGTACTTC.

This chain links TRBV7-9 with TRBJ2-3; D may be TRBD2 (5 bases). The ends were cut back, 4 bases at V and 7 bases at J, with 15 bases in the middle. CDR3 length equals 14 residues. Germline V gene sequence: CDR1 SEHNR, CDR2 FQNEAQ (reference sequence). The CDR3 coding sequence is TGTGCCAGCAGCTCAGAGGGTTGGGCTTATACGCAGTATTTT. This gives the protein CASSSEGWAYTQYF.

In its sample, this clone was seen once. This chain joins TRBV2 and TRBJ2-3; D is possibly TRBD1 or TRBD2 (6 bases each). Germline CDR1 SNHLY, CDR2 FYNNEI. The CDR3 sequence is 17 residues long. V lost 4 bases, J lost 2 bases, and 19 bases lay in between. Here the CDR3 reads CASSVNGGRENTDTQYF. The CDR3 DNA follows: TGTGCCAGCAGTGTGAATGGGGGGCGAGAAAACACAGATACGCAGTATTTT.

The gene calls are TRBV27 and TRBJ1-4; TRBD1 agrees at 11 bases. This CDR3 is built from 15 residues. Per germline, CDR1 MNHEY and CDR2 SMNVEV (reference sequence). Germline trimming cut 5 bases from V and 7 bases from J; bases unmatched to any gene: 6. The CDR3 DNA follows: TGTGCCAGCAGTCCCGGGACAGGGGGTAGTGAAAAACTGTTTTTT. As protein: CASSPGTGGSEKLFF.

The chain joins TRBV6-5 to TRBJ1-1; 9 bases align to TRBD1. CDR1 is MNHEY and CDR2 is SVGAGI in the germline V gene. After removal of 4 bases from V and 3 bases from J, the junction contained 3 bases not matched to a gene. The CDR3 totals 14 residues. This CDR3 reads CASSWTGVDTEAFF. CDR3 in DNA: TGTGCCAGCAGTTGGACAGGGGTCGACACTGAAGCTTTCTTT.

The rearrangement joins TRBV4-3 to TRBJ2-1; TRBD2 matches 8 bases. The V gene end was trimmed by 4 bases and the J gene end by 4 bases; junction bases not matched to a gene: 6. Germline CDR1 is LGHNA and CDR2 is YSLEER. The CDR3 runs to 15 residues. The CDR3 loop reads CASSRTSGYYNEQFF. In DNA, the CDR3 is TGCGCCAGCAGCCGCACTAGCGGATATTACAATGAGCAGTTCTTC.

This sequence joins TRBV5-1 and TRBJ2-5, with no clear D. V lost 4 bases and J 3 bases, leaving 10 bases between the germline ends. The CDR3 extends over 13 amino acids. The V gene's germline CDR1 is SGHRS and CDR2 YFSETQ. Here the CDR3 reads CASSAVAEETQYF. The CDR3, as DNA: TGCGCCAGCAGCGCGGTAGCTGAAGAGACCCAGTACTTC.